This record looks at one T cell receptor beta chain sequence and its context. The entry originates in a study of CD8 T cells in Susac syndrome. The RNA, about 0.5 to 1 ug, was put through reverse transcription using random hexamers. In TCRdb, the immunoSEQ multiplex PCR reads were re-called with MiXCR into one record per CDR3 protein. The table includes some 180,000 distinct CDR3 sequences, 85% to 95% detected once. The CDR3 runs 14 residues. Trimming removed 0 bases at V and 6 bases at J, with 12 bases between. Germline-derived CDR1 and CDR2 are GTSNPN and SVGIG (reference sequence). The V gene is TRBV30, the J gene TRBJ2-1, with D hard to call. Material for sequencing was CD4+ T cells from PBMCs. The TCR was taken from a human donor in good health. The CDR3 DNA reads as TGTGCCTGGAGTGTGAGGCCCCTCGCCAATGAGCAGTTCTTC. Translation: CAWSVRPLANEQFF.